A single sample is the source of the 17 T cell receptor beta chains below, sequenced in a study of T cells in Graves' hyperthyroidism and ophthalmopathy. Amplification targeted TCR beta CDR3 regions from RNA transcripts. Using the HTBI primer set, a first-round RT-PCR was run on the TCR CDR3. Using its own MiXCR run on the multiplex PCR reads, TCRdb lists one record per CDR3 protein. Of 75,000 to 100,000 distinct CDR3 sequences detected, around 50% appear once; the ten largest clones hold around 27%. Sequencing used blood. These receptors came from a woman in her thirties or forties with Graves' hyperthyroidism.

With regard to this clonotype: The junction does not match germline at one end; this may be a read error. The chain employs TRBV5-8 and TRBJ2-7; 9 bases align to TRBD1. This CDR3 is built from 13 residues. CDR1 and CDR2 from the germline V gene are SGHTS and YDEGEE. The CDR3, as DNA: TGCGCCAGCAGTTTGGACAGGGGTCACGAGCAGTACTTC. It encodes CASSLDRGHEQYF.

This clonotype showed up many times. CDR3 protein: CASSVLNGELFF. The CDR3, as DNA: TGTGCCAGCAGCGTCTTGAACGGGGAGCTGTTTTTT. This chain connects TRBV2 to TRBJ2-2; no clear D gene. The CDR3 sequence is 12 residues long. Trimming stripped 6 bases from V and 7 bases from J, with 9 bases between. Germline CDR1 SNHLY, CDR2 FYNNEI.

This clonotype occurred a few times. The chain is built from TRBV7-9 and TRBJ1-5; TRBD1 aligns across 12 bases. V shed 1 base and J 2 bases; nucleotides not matched to a gene: 6. This CDR3 is built from 18 residues. CDR1 and CDR2 (germline): SEHNR, FQNEAQ (reference sequence). The CDR3 DNA is TGTGCCAGCAGCTTAGAGGGACAGGGGGCTGAAGGCAATCAGCCCCAGCATTTT. This sequence encodes CASSLEGQGAEGNQPQHF.

This clonotype was detected ten times or more. The rearrangement links TRBV20-1 to TRBJ2-7; no clear D. V was trimmed by 3 bases and J by 7 bases, leaving 16 bases between them. This CDR3 spans 13 amino acids. The germline gives CDR1 DFQATT, CDR2 SNEGSKA (reference sequence). In DNA, the CDR3 is TGCAGTGCTAGGATTGGTGGGGTGAGGGAGCAGTACTTC. Translation: CSARIGGVREQYF.

This clonotype was seen ten or more times. This chain joins TRBV2 and TRBJ2-5; D possibly corresponds to TRBD2 (7 bases). The CDR3 covers 15 residues. From germline, CDR1 is SNHLY and CDR2 FYNNEI. V was trimmed by 4 bases and J by 6 bases, leaving 18 bases between them. The CDR3 region is CASSGWWGGEKTQYF. DNA for the CDR3: TGTGCCAGCAGTGGGTGGTGGGGGGGCGAGAAGACCCAGTACTTC.

This chain joins TRBV9 and TRBJ2-5, with 15 bases aligning to TRBD2. With V trimmed by 6 bases and J by 4 bases, 13 bases remained unmatched. The germline V gene has CDR1 SGDLS and CDR2 YYNGEE. This CDR3 comprises 18 residues. This CDR3 is CASTPGGLAGGRGETQYF. The CDR3 nucleotides are TGTGCCAGCACCCCTGGGGGACTAGCGGGAGGCCGCGGAGAGACCCAGTACTTC. Complete variable domain (other parts from reference TRBV9 and TRBJ2-5): DSGVTQTPKHLITATGQRVTLRCSPRSGDLSVYWYQQSLDQGLQFLIQYYNGEERAKGNILERFSAQQFPDLHSELNLSSLELGDSALYFCASTPGGLAGGRGETQYFGPGTRLLVL.

The chain couples TRBV20-1 to TRBJ2-5, with D possibly being TRBD1 or TRBD2 (6 bases each). V was cut by 5 bases and J by 2 bases, with 15 bases left in between. There are 14 residues in the CDR3. Germline CDR1 is DFQATT and CDR2 is SNEGSKA (reference sequence). The CDR3 here is CSAGGEGGQETQYF. The CDR3 region has the DNA TGCAGTGCTGGAGGTGAGGGGGGACAAGAGACCCAGTACTTC.

This clonotype was counted many times. The V and J genes are TRBV12-3 or TRBV12-4 and TRBJ1-3, with a tentative D call TRBD1 (6 bases). This CDR3 spans 15 amino acids. V lost 5 bases to trimming and J lost 2 bases, with 13 bases between them. The CDR3 DNA sequence: TGTGCCAGCAGTCTCCGGGGGGCAGCTGGAAACACCATATATTTT. Its protein product is CASSLRGAAGNTIYF.

This clonotype was found many times. The chain uses TRBV20-1 and TRBJ2-7; 12 positions match TRBD2. The ends lost 6 bases at V and 7 bases at J; junction bases unmatched: 13. CDR1 DFQATT and CDR2 SNEGSKA come from the germline V gene (reference sequence). The CDR3 runs 15 residues. CDR3 bases: TGCAGTGCCGGCCGAGGGACTAGCGGGTCTGGGGAGCAGTACTTC. Amino acids: CSAGRGTSGSGEQYF.

This chain connects TRBV10-3 to TRBJ1-4; D not resolved. The ends were cut back, 4 bases at V and 0 bases at J, with 0 bases in the middle. Germline lookup yields CDR1 ENHRY and CDR2 SYGVKD. This CDR3 has 12 amino acids. The CDR3: CAISATNEKLFF. CDR3 DNA sequence: TGTGCCATCAGTGCAACTAATGAAAAACTGTTTTTT.

The chain has TRBV29-1 and TRBJ2-5, with 8 nucleotides matching TRBD2. The CDR3 loop spans 12 amino acids. With V trimmed by 7 bases and J by 5 bases, 6 bases remained unmatched. Germline CDR1 and CDR2: SQVTM and ANQGSEA. CDR3 sequence reads: CSAAGGGETQYF. The CDR3 DNA reads TGCAGCGCCGCGGGGGGAGGCGAGACCCAGTACTTC.

Concerning this clonotype: Compared with germline, one end of the junction differs, possibly owing to a read error. The chain couples TRBV12-3 or TRBV12-4 to TRBJ1-4; perhaps TRBD1 as D (6 bases). The CDR3 length is 15 residues. CDR3 sequence (DNA): TGTACCAGCAGTACCCCTGGGGGGCGGAATGAAAAACTGTTTTTT. Translation gives CTSSTPGGRNEKLFF.

This clonotype was detected ten times or more. This chain joins TRBV7-3 and TRBJ2-6; possibly TRBD2 for D (5 bases). This CDR3 has 17 residues. The germline V gene has CDR1 SGHTA and CDR2 FQGTGA. The V gene lost 1 base and the J gene lost 2 bases, with 12 bases spanning the gap. CDR3 DNA sequence: TGTGCCAGCAGCTTAAATGAGGGTGGGGCTGGGGCCAACGTCCTGACTTTC. It codes for CASSLNEGGAGANVLTF.

The rearrangement links TRBV20-1 to TRBJ2-3; a weak D match, TRBD2 (5 bases). Germline CDR1 is DFQATT and CDR2 is SNEGSKA (reference sequence). The V and J ends lost 0 bases and 0 bases respectively, with 10 bases between them. CDR3 length: 15 amino acids. CDR3 region: CSARDPKRSTDTQYF. The CDR3, as DNA: TGCAGTGCTAGAGATCCCAAGCGGAGCACAGATACGCAGTATTTT.

This chain joins TRBV7-2 and TRBJ2-5, with 9 bases matching TRBD2. The CDR3 sequence is 15 residues long. V lost 6 bases to trimming and J lost 5 bases; unmatched junction nucleotides: 10. Germline CDR1 is SGHTA and CDR2 is FQGNSA. CDR3 sequence (DNA): TGTGCCAGCAGTTTTTCTAGCGGGAAGGGGGAGACCCAGTACTTC. Protein product: CASSFSSGKGETQYF.

V gene TRBV20-1 combines with J gene TRBJ1-4, with 7 bases fitting TRBD1. This CDR3 has 13 amino acids. Unmatched junction bases numbered 6, after V lost 7 bases and J lost 4 bases. From germline, CDR1 is DFQATT and CDR2 SNEGSKA (reference sequence). DNA for the CDR3: TGCAGTGTCGCACAGGGGTATAATGAAAAACTGTTTTTT. Protein sequence: CSVAQGYNEKLFF.

This clonotype was seen at least ten times. V gene TRBV7-2 combines with J gene TRBJ1-5, with 7 positions matching TRBD1. Losses at the gene ends were 5 bases for V and 3 bases for J; bases not matched to a gene: 4. This CDR3 has 14 residues. From germline, CDR1 is SGHTA and CDR2 FQGNSA. The CDR3 region has the DNA TGTGCCAGCAGCCTGGGGACAGCCAATCAGCCCCAGCATTTT. Its translation is CASSLGTANQPQHF.